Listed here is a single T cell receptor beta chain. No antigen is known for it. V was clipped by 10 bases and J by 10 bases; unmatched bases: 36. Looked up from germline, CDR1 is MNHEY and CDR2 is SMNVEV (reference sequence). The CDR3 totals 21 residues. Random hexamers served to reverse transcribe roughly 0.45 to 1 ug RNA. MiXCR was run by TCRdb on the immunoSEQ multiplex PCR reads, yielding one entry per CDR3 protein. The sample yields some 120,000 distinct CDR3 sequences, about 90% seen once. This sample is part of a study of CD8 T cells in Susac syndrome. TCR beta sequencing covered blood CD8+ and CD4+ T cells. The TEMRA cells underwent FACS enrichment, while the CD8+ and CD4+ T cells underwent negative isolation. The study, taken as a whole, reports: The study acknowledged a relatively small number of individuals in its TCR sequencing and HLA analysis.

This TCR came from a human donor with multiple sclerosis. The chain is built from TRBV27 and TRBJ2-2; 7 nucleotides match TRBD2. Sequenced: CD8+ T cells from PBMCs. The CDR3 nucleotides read TGTGCCATTACACTCCCCGGGCGCGGGGGAGTTTTGGGCGGGAGTACTCTGGAGCTGTTTTTT. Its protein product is CAITLPGRGGVLGGSTLELFF.